A selection of T cell receptor beta chains follows, all from one sample in a study of spatial heterogeneity in lung cancer. Via MiXCR, TCRdb re-called the 5' RACE reads, giving one row per CDR3 protein. The sample lists around 4,800 distinct CDR3 sequences, around 10% occurring once. Specimen: lung tumor tissue, collected at surgery. The receptors originated from a male donor with early-stage non-small cell lung cancer. CDR3s include the opening cysteine and the closing phenylalanine or tryptophan. A D gene is named only where the DNA matches it firmly. Size tells how often a clone was seen (once, few, many) or the class of an expanded clone, and some rows leave it out.

clone_size	d_call	v_call	j_call	cdr3_aa	cdr3_nt
NA	TRBD1	TRBV20-1	TRBJ1-5	CSAITGGADQPQHF	TGCAGTGCTATCACAGGGGGCGCGGATCAGCCCCAACATTTT
few	TRBD1	TRBV20-1	TRBJ1-2	CSASPQGASHYGYTF	TGCAGTGCTAGTCCACAGGGGGCATCCCACTATGGCTACACCTTC
medium-sized	TRBD1	TRBV29-1	TRBJ1-2	CSVENPGGAGYTF	TGCAGCGTTGAAAACCCAGGGGGCGCTGGCTACACCTTC
many	NA	TRBV15	TRBJ2-7	CATSFYEQYF	TGTGCCACCAGCTTCTACGAGCAGTACTTC
NA	TRBD1	TRBV27	TRBJ1-2	CASKLEPGGRSSYTF	TGTGCCAGCAAACTTGAGCCAGGGGGTAGATCTAGCTACACCTTC
medium-sized	NA	TRBV28	TRBJ2-1	CASTPGKAQQFF	TGTGCCAGCACCCCCGGGAAAGCTCAGCAGTTCTTC
NA	NA	TRBV6-6	TRBJ2-5	CASSYSWDQETQYF	TGTGCCAGCAGTTACTCCTGGGACCAAGAGACCCAGTACTTC